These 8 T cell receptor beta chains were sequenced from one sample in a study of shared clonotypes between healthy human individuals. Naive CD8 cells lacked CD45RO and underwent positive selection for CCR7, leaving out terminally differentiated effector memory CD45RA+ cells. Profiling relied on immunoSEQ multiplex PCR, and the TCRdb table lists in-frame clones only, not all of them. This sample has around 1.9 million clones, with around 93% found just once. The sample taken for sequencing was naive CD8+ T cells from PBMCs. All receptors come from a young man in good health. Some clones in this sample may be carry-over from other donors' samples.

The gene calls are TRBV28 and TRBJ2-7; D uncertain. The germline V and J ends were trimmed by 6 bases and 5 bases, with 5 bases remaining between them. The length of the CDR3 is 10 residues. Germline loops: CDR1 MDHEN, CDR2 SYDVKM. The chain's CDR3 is CASRAHEQYF. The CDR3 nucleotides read TGTGCCAGCAGGGCCCACGAGCAGTACTTC.

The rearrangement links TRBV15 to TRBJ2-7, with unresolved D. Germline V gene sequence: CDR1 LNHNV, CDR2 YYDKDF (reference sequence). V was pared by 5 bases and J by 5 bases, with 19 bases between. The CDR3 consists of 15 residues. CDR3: CATSGSRTEGHEQYF. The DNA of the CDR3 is TGTGCCACCAGCGGATCAAGGACGGAAGGGCACGAGCAGTACTTC.

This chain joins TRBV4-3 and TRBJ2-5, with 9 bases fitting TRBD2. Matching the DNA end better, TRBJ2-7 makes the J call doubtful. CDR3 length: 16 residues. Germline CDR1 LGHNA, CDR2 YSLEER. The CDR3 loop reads CASSHLADSGSYEQYF. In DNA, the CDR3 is TGCGCCAGCAGCCATCTAGCGGATAGCGGGAGTTACGAGCAGTACTTC.

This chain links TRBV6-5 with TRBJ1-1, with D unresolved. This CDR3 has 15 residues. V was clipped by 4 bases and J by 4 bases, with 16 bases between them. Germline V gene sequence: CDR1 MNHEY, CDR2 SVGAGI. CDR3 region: CASSFREGTVTEAFF. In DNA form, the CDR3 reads TGTGCCAGCAGTTTTCGGGAGGGAACGGTCACTGAAGCTTTCTTT.

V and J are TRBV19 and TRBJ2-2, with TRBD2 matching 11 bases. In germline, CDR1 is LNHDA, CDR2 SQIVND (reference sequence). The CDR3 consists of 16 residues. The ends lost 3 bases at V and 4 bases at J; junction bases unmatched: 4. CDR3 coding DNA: TGTGCCAGTAGTATCCTAGCGGGAGGAGGCACCGGGGAGCTGTTTTTT. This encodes CASSILAGGGTGELFF.

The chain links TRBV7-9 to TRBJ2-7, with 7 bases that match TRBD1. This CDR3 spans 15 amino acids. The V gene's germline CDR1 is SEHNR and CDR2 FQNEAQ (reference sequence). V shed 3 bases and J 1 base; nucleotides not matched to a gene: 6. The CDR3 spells CASSFVTGSSYEQYF. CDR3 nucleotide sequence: TGTGCCAGCAGCTTCGTGACAGGGTCGTCCTACGAGCAGTACTTC.

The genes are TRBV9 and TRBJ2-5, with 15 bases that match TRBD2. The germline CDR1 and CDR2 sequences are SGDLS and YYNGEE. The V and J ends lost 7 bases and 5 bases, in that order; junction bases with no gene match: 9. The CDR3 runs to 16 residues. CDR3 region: CASAGLAGGPSETQYF. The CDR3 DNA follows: TGTGCCAGCGCCGGACTAGCGGGAGGGCCTAGTGAGACCCAGTACTTC.

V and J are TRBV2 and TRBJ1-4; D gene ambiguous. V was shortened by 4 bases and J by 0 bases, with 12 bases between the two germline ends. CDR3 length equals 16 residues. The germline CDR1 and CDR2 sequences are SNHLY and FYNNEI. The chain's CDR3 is CASSVVPTSTNEKLFF. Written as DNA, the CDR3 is TGTGCCAGCAGTGTCGTCCCGACCTCAACTAATGAAAAACTGTTTTTT.